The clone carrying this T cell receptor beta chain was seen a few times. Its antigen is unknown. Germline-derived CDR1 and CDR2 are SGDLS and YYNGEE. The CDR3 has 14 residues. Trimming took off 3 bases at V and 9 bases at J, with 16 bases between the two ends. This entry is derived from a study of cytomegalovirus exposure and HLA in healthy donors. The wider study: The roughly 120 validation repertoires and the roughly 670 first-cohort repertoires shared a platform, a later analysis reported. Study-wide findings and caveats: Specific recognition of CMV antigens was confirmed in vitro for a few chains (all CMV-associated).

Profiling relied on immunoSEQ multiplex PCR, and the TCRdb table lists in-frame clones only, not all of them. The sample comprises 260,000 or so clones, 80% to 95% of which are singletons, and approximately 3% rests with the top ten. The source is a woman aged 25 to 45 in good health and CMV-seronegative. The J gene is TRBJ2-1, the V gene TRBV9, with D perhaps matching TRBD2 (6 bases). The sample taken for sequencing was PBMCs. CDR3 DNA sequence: TGTGCCAGCAGCGGGTTAGCGGTGGACGGTGAGCAGTTCTTC. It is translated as CASSGLAVDGEQFF.